One T cell receptor (beta chain) is described in this entry. The data belong to a study of blood T cell repertoires in COVID-19. Study background: Samples taken during acute and convalescent COVID-19 were collected in the United States, Italy and Spain. PBMCs, B-cell-depleted T cells, or T cells were the source of the cDNA or gDNA that made up the material.

Per germline, CDR1 SGHNT and CDR2 YYREEE (reference sequence). The CDR3 extends over 13 amino acids. The V end lost 3 bases, the J end lost 8 bases, and 14 bases lay between the germline ends. Original processing methods: Amplification with reference gene primers provided the estimates of nucleated cell counts. The method was immunoSEQ multiplex PCR; TCRdb's version includes in-frame clones alone and lacks a portion of them. That table furnishes V, J and clone size, whereas the DNA furnished D and trimming. The table has tens of thousands of clones, about 87% seen once. This sequence was found in a human donor in a cohort sampled during active COVID-19. The chain combines TRBV5-4 with TRBJ1-2; possible D gene TRBD1, 5 bases. Input material: peripheral blood. The chain's CDR3 is CASSSAGGWGYTF. CDR3 in DNA: TGTGCCAGCAGCTCAGCCGGGGGTTGGGGCTACACCTTC.